Listed here are 15 T cell receptor beta chains from one sample, sequenced in a study of monozygotic twins with inflammatory bowel disease. Reprocessing the 5' RACE reads, TCRdb reports a single entry for every CDR3 protein and omits DNA. Reported are approximately 330,000 distinct CDR3 sequences; the ten largest clones contain around 2%. Sequencing was done on a sample of blood. These receptors were taken from a human donor with ulcerative colitis or Crohn's disease, or a healthy co-twin of an affected twin (not recorded which).

The chain has TRBV30 and TRBJ1-5; TCRdb picks TRBD1, but there is no DNA to check that call. CDR1 and CDR2 (germline): GTSNPN, SVGIG (reference sequence). CDR3 length: 14 residues. This chain's CDR3 is CAWSPGAFDQPQHF. Full variable domain (missing parts from reference TRBV30 and TRBJ1-5): SQTIHQWPATLVQPVGSPLSLECTVEGTSNPNLYWYRQAAGRGLQLLFYSVGIGQISSEVPQNLSASRPQDRQFILSSKKLLLSDSGFYLCAWSPGAFDQPQHFGDGTRLSIL.

This chain joins TRBV28 and TRBJ2-2; without DNA, the TCRdb call of TRBD1 cannot be checked. Per the germline V gene, CDR1 is MDHEN and CDR2 is SYDVKM. The CDR3 covers 18 residues. The CDR3 here is CASSFQVTRQGITGELFF.

The gene calls are TRBV20-1 and TRBJ2-3; TCRdb returns TRBD2, unconfirmable since there is no DNA. This CDR3 has 16 amino acids. Germline assignment: CDR1 DFQATT and CDR2 SNEGSKA (reference sequence). The CDR3 spells CSARRAGLAATDTQYF.

V and J are TRBV20-1 and TRBJ1-3. This CDR3 comprises 13 residues. Germline CDR1 is DFQATT and CDR2 is SNEGSKA (reference sequence). CDR3 amino acids: CSASFDRGNTIYF.

The chain has TRBV7-9 and TRBJ2-7. The CDR3 loop spans 12 amino acids. Germline V gene lookup returns CDR1 SEHNR and CDR2 FQNEAQ (reference sequence). CDR3 protein: CASSLLEYEQYF.

The V and J genes are TRBV12-3 or TRBV12-4 and TRBJ2-2; the TRBD1 assignment by TCRdb is unverifiable without DNA. The CDR3 has 17 amino acids. CDR3: CASSPSLGGQFTGELFF.

The chain links TRBV30 to TRBJ1-6; lacking DNA, the TRBD1 call made by TCRdb goes unchecked. The CDR3 length is 13 residues. Germline-derived CDR1 and CDR2 are GTSNPN and SVGIG (reference sequence). Here the CDR3 reads CASGRPYNSPLHF.

The J gene is TRBJ2-1, the V gene TRBV20-1; checking the TCRdb D call of TRBD1 is not possible without DNA. This CDR3 has 16 amino acids. Germline V gives CDR1 DFQATT, CDR2 SNEGSKA (reference sequence). The CDR3 reads CSAKRGAGPSPGEQFF.

This chain links TRBV27 with TRBJ1-5. The germline V gene has CDR1 MNHEY and CDR2 SMNVEV (reference sequence). The CDR3 spans 14 residues. CDR3 protein: CASSFGIYYQPQHF.

The chain has TRBV20-1 and TRBJ2-7; absent DNA, TCRdb's TRBD1 call cannot be checked. Germline lookup yields CDR1 DFQATT and CDR2 SNEGSKA (reference sequence). The CDR3 is made up of 12 amino acids. The CDR3 sequence is CSRGRDTYEQYF.

V gene TRBV5-1 combines with J gene TRBJ2-5; TCRdb picks TRBD2, but there is no DNA to check that call. This CDR3 contains 16 residues. Germline V gene sequence: CDR1 SGHRS, CDR2 YFSETQ. The CDR3 reads CASSQGLAGEKETQYF. The full variable domain, with the rest looked up from reference TRBV5-1 and TRBJ2-5, is KAGVTQTPRYLIKTRGQQVTLSCSPISGHRSVSWYQQTPGQGLQFLFEYFSETQRNKGNFPGRFSGRQFSNSRSEMNVSTLELGDSALYLCASSQGLAGEKETQYFGPGTRLLVL.

This chain uses TRBV28 with TRBJ2-7; TCRdb designates TRBD1, a call that cannot be tested without DNA. The CDR3 loop spans 16 amino acids. Germline CDR1 MDHEN, CDR2 SYDVKM. CDR3 sequence: CASSSNGGGSSYEQYF.

The rearrangement links TRBV27 to TRBJ2-1; TCRdb gives TRBD2 as the D gene, but with no DNA this cannot be confirmed. This CDR3 is built from 12 residues. The germline V gene has CDR1 MNHEY and CDR2 SMNVEV (reference sequence). CDR3 amino acids: CASLGGNNEQFF.

This sequence joins TRBV5-8 and TRBJ2-2. The V gene's germline CDR1 is SGHTS and CDR2 YDEGEE. The CDR3 spans 15 residues. CDR3 region: CASSQTGFYTGELFF.

The rearrangement joins TRBV5-4 to TRBJ2-3; TCRdb outputs TRBD2, but without DNA this stays unchecked. This CDR3 has 16 amino acids. The germline gives CDR1 SGHNT, CDR2 YYREEE (reference sequence). This chain's CDR3 is CASSARTSGATDTQYF.